These 26 T cell receptor beta chains originate from one sample sequenced in a study of siplizumab effects on memory and regulatory T cells. Clones were read by immunoSEQ multiplex PCR, and TCRdb kept only the in-frame ones, dropping some. This table holds 85,000 to 130,000 clones, approximately 94% found once. Input material: Tregs sorted from blood. The origin of the receptors is a human donor in good health.

This clone was recorded once. J is TRBJ1-1 and V is TRBV2, with D possibly matching TRBD1 (5 bases). Trimming took off 2 bases at V and 11 bases at J, with 12 bases between the two ends. CDR3 size: 12 residues. CDR1 is SNHLY and CDR2 is FYNNEI in the germline V gene. In DNA, the CDR3 is TGTGCCAGCAGTGAATGGGGGGTTGGGGCTTTCTTT. This codes for CASSEWGVGAFF.

The genes are TRBV25-1 and TRBJ1-3; 8 bases are shared with TRBD1. CDR1 is MGHDK and CDR2 is SYGVNS in the germline V gene. CDR3 length equals 16 residues. Trimming cost V 1 base and J 2 bases; bases outside gene matches: 4. Written as DNA, the CDR3 is TGTGCCAGCAGTGAATCTGGACAGGGCCCTGGAAACACCATATATTTT. Encoded protein: CASSESGQGPGNTIYF.

The chain employs TRBV18 and TRBJ1-1; D not certain. This CDR3 contains 13 residues. Trimming shortened V by 3 bases and J by 11 bases, and 16 bases separated the two germline ends. The germline CDR1 and CDR2 sequences are KGHSH and LQKENI. CDR3 protein: CASSPPMGISAFF. CDR3 DNA sequence: TGTGCCAGCTCACCGCCAATGGGGATTTCGGCTTTCTTT.

The DNA for the CDR3 is TGTGCCAGTAAGACTAGCGGGAGGGCTTGGTCTTCAAGCTCCTACAATGAGCAGTTCTTC. It encodes CASKTSGRAWSSSSYNEQFF. The rearrangement links TRBV19 to TRBJ2-1, with 14 bases identical to TRBD2. Per the germline V gene, CDR1 is LNHDA and CDR2 is SQIVND (reference sequence). V trimming: 7 bases; J trimming: 0 bases; junction bases outside the gene matches: 14. The CDR3 totals 20 residues.

The rearrangement uses TRBV20-1 and TRBJ1-1, with D unclear. This CDR3 has 11 amino acids. V was cut by 6 bases and J by 1 base, with 6 bases left in between. Germline V gene lookup returns CDR1 DFQATT and CDR2 SNEGSKA (reference sequence). The CDR3 DNA follows: TGCAGTGCCGGGAGGAACACTGAAGCTTTCTTT. It specifies CSAGRNTEAFF.

This clone showed up just once. V is TRBV10-1 and J is TRBJ2-1; 10 positions agree with TRBD2. The CDR3 consists of 16 residues. V gave up 4 bases and J gave up 3 bases; unmatched junction bases: 6. Germline CDR1 reads WNHNN; CDR2 reads SYGVQD (reference sequence). CDR3 residues: CASSASIAGGYNEQFF. In DNA, the CDR3 is TGCGCCAGCAGTGCATCTATAGCGGGAGGCTACAATGAGCAGTTCTTC.

The chain links TRBV5-1 to TRBJ2-1; TRBD2 agrees at 12 bases. This CDR3 spans 15 amino acids. V lost 0 bases to trimming and J lost 7 bases; unmatched junction nucleotides: 2. Germline-derived CDR1 and CDR2 are SGHRS and YFSETQ. CDR3 in amino acids: CASSLALAGGNEQFF. CDR3 sequence (DNA): TGCGCCAGCAGCTTGGCTCTAGCGGGAGGGAATGAGCAGTTCTTC.

CDR3 protein: CASSRFRGQPQHF. The CDR3 DNA reads TGTGCCAGCAGCCGCTTCAGGGGCCAGCCCCAGCATTTT. The rearrangement links TRBV7-9 to TRBJ1-5, with a possible D match to TRBD1 (6 bases). CDR1 is SEHNR, CDR2 FQNEAQ, per germline (reference sequence). V lost 5 bases to trimming and J lost 7 bases, with 12 bases between them. The CDR3 consists of 13 residues. The full variable domain, in which reference TRBV7-9 and TRBJ1-5 provide the parts outside the CDR3, is DTGVSQNPRHKITKRGQNVTFRCDPISEHNRLYWYRQTLGQGPEFLTYFQNEAQLEKSRLLSDRFSAERPKGSFSTLEIQRTEQGDSAMYLCASSRFRGQPQHFGDGTRLSIL.

V and J are TRBV28 and TRBJ1-1; 10 bases line up with TRBD1. CDR1 is MDHEN, CDR2 SYDVKM, per germline. This CDR3 contains 14 residues. J lost 11 bases, V lost 3 bases, and 9 bases had no gene match. The CDR3 DNA reads TGTGCCAGCAGTTTTAGGACAGGGGGTTCGGAGGCTTTCTTT. Translation: CASSFRTGGSEAFF. The complete variable domain, with remaining parts taken from reference TRBV28 and TRBJ1-1, reads DVKVTQSSRYLVKRTGEKVFLECVQDMDHENMFWYRQDPGLGLRLIYFSYDVKMKEKGDIPEGYSVSREKKERFSLILESASTNQTSMYLCASSFRTGGSEAFFGQGTRLTVV.

The chain couples TRBV12-1 to TRBJ2-5; the D call of TRBD2 is as the table states it, not checked on the DNA. The J call may not be correct, given that the DNA end is closer to TRBJ2-7. TRBV12-1 is a listed pseudogene. The CDR3 consists of 22 residues. CDR3 DNA: TGTGCCAGCAGCTCCTACATTAGGCCTGTGACTAGCGGGAGGGGGACCTACTACGAGCAGTACTTC. Translating gives CASSSYIRPVTSGRGTYYEQYF.

The chain links TRBV19 to TRBJ1-3, with TRBD1 matching over 7 bases. The germline gives CDR1 LNHDA, CDR2 SQIVND (reference sequence). The CDR3 consists of 15 residues. V shed 5 bases and J 0 bases; nucleotides not matched to a gene: 4. CDR3 region: CASSEQGLSGNTIYF. The CDR3 nucleotides are TGTGCCAGTAGTGAACAGGGGCTCTCTGGAAACACCATATATTTT.

The J gene is TRBJ2-7, the V gene TRBV9; 8 bases line up with TRBD1. Germline loops: CDR1 SGDLS, CDR2 YYNGEE. CDR3 size: 15 residues. J was trimmed by 4 bases and V by 1 base; bases with no gene match: 7. CDR3 residues: CASSVSQGAGYEQYF. In DNA, the CDR3 is TGTGCCAGCAGCGTATCCCAGGGGGCGGGATACGAGCAGTACTTC.

The gene calls are TRBV30 and TRBJ2-7; D gene uncertain. The CDR3 is made up of 12 amino acids. Germline V gene lookup returns CDR1 GTSNPN and CDR2 SVGIG (reference sequence). Trimming took off 2 bases at V and 5 bases at J, with 10 bases between the two ends. Here the CDR3 reads CAWSNFVHEQYF. As DNA, the CDR3 is TGTGCCTGGAGTAATTTCGTCCACGAGCAGTACTTC.

This chain connects TRBV27 to TRBJ1-4; D might be TRBD1 (5 bases). CDR1 MNHEY and CDR2 SMNVEV come from the germline V gene (reference sequence). This CDR3 has 13 amino acids. Trimming removed 5 bases from V and 7 bases from J, with 11 bases in between. This chain's CDR3 is CASSQGSVEKLFF. CDR3 nucleotide sequence: TGTGCCAGCAGTCAGGGCTCTGTTGAAAAACTGTTTTTT.

The rearrangement joins TRBV5-6 to TRBJ2-1; 9 positions agree with TRBD2. This CDR3 has 16 amino acids. Germline V lookup: CDR1 SGHDT, CDR2 YYEEEE. V trimming: 3 bases; J trimming: 2 bases; junction bases outside the gene matches: 6. CDR3 nucleotides: TGTGCCAGCAGCTCGCTGGGACTAGCTACCTACAATGAGCAGTTCTTC. Its protein is CASSSLGLATYNEQFF.

The J gene is TRBJ2-7, the V gene TRBV5-1, with TRBD1 identical over 10 bases. This CDR3 is 13 amino acids long. The V segment lost 8 bases and the J segment 8 bases; nucleotides outside the gene matches: 10. Per the germline V gene, CDR1 is SGHRS and CDR2 is YFSETQ. The CDR3 reads CASTGTGEVKQYF. The CDR3 DNA reads as TGCGCCAGTACCGGGACAGGGGAGGTAAAGCAGTACTTC.

The chain joins TRBV5-1 to TRBJ2-5; no definite D call. V was clipped by 0 bases and J by 5 bases, with 11 bases between them. Germline lookup yields CDR1 SGHRS and CDR2 YFSETQ. The CDR3 extends over 14 amino acids. The CDR3 reads CASSLDIFSETQYF. The CDR3 nucleotides are TGCGCCAGCAGCTTGGATATTTTCTCCGAGACCCAGTACTTC.

V is TRBV19 and J is TRBJ2-3, with no clear D. Deletions cut 1 base from V and 4 bases from J, with 9 bases between. Per the germline V gene, CDR1 is LNHDA and CDR2 is SQIVND (reference sequence). CDR3 length: 14 residues. The CDR3 region has the DNA TGTGCCAGTAGTATAGGCGCCGCCGCAGATACGCAGTATTTT. It is translated as CASSIGAAADTQYF.

The chain joins TRBV29-1 to TRBJ2-4; 8 nucleotides agree with TRBD2. This CDR3 contains 15 residues. V lost 6 bases and J lost 1; bases outside the gene matches: 8. Germline assignment: CDR1 SQVTM and CDR2 ANQGSEA. The CDR3 coding sequence is TGCAGCGTGGGGGGAGCGGGAGTCGCCAAAAACATTCAGTACTTC. This translates into CSVGGAGVAKNIQYF.

This chain connects TRBV19 to TRBJ1-5, with D perhaps matching TRBD1 (5 bases). Germline V gene lookup returns CDR1 LNHDA and CDR2 SQIVND (reference sequence). CDR3 length: 13 residues. Trimming removed 9 bases at V and 6 bases at J, with 15 bases between. CDR3 nucleotides: TGTGCCAGCCTCAGGGAGAGGGGTCAGCCCCAGCATTTT. Residues: CASLRERGQPQHF. The complete variable domain, with remaining parts taken from reference TRBV19 and TRBJ1-5, reads DGGITQSPKYLFRKEGQNVTLSCEQNLNHDAMYWYRQDPGQGLRLIYYSQIVNDFQKGDIAEGYSVSREKKESFPLTVTSAQKNPTAFYLCASLRERGQPQHFGDGTRLSIL.

This chain links TRBV6-1 with TRBJ2-1; TRBD1 matches 10 bases. Losses at the gene ends were 6 bases for V and 3 bases for J; bases not matched to a gene: 2. Germline CDR1 and CDR2: MNHNS and SASEGT. The CDR3 has 14 amino acids. Written as DNA, the CDR3 is TGTGCCAGCAGGGACAGGGGGTTCTACAATGAGCAGTTCTTC. This encodes CASRDRGFYNEQFF.

The CDR3 is CATSREHHSGANVLTF. The CDR3, as DNA: TGTGCCACCAGCAGAGAACACCACTCTGGGGCCAACGTCCTGACTTTC. The chain links TRBV15 to TRBJ2-6; the D is unclear. Between the trimmed V and J ends, which lost 0 bases and 0 bases, there was a span of 6 bases. The length of the CDR3 is 16 residues. Germline CDR1 and CDR2: LNHNV and YYDKDF (reference sequence).

This chain links TRBV6-6 with TRBJ2-3; the D is unclear. Germline V gene data show CDR1 as MNHNY and CDR2 as SVGAGI (reference sequence). This CDR3 region has 13 residues. V lost 10 bases and J lost 0, with 11 bases in between. Here the CDR3 DNA reads TGTGCCACCTCCCGGCGCAGCACAGATACGCAGTATTTT. This encodes CATSRRSTDTQYF.

In nucleotides, the CDR3 is TGTGCCAGCAGCTTGAGAGGGACAGGTGTCAATGAGCAGTTCTTC. It encodes CASSLRGTGVNEQFF. This chain joins TRBV7-9 and TRBJ2-1; 8 nucleotides line up with TRBD1. In germline, CDR1 is SEHNR, CDR2 FQNEAQ (reference sequence). J lost 6 bases, V lost 3 bases, and 7 bases had no gene match. The CDR3 runs to 15 residues.

This clone was recorded a few times. V is TRBV5-1 and J is TRBJ2-7; 7 nucleotides line up with TRBD1. The CDR3 spans 14 residues. CDR1 and CDR2 from the germline V gene are SGHRS and YFSETQ. The trim removed 0 bases at V and 7 bases at J, leaving 7 bases unmatched. DNA of the CDR3: TGCGCCAGCAGCTTGGGGGACAGAGTGCATGAGCAGTACTTC. Translating it yields CASSLGDRVHEQYF.

The CDR3 DNA follows: TGTGCCAGCAGCGAGTGGGACAGCAACTCTGGAAACACCATATATTTT. Its protein product is CASSEWDSNSGNTIYF. The gene calls are TRBV9 and TRBJ1-3; TRBD1 aligns across 7 bases. The CDR3 length is 16 residues. The V and J ends lost 3 bases and 0 bases, in that order; junction bases with no gene match: 6. The V gene's germline CDR1 is SGDLS and CDR2 YYNGEE.